Following are 14 T cell receptor beta chains from one sample sequenced in a study of T cells in Graves' hyperthyroidism and ophthalmopathy (dated by TCRdb to about 2019). The library was built by means of multiplex PCR. Instrument used: Illumina HiSeq 2000. The TCR beta CDR3 regions were amplified from RNA transcripts. The TCR CDR3 was subjected to a first round of RT-PCR using the HTBI primer set and the Qiagen OneStep RT-PCR kit. The raw public data were reprocessed by TCRdb itself: fastp quality trimming at Q25, MiXCR clonotype calling, in-frame beta chains only. Under each unique CDR3 protein, matching rows form one entry showing the most common genes and DNA. For this sample there are about 360,000 distinct CDR3 sequences; less than 15% appear just once. The top ten constitute 9.2% of the sample. Material: blood. These receptors all stem from a woman aged 18-30 years with Graves' hyperthyroidism.

This clonotype has a count of ten or more. The rearrangement uses TRBV7-9 and TRBJ1-2, with TRBD1 as a possible D gene (5 bases). The V end lost 4 bases, the J end lost 12 bases, and 15 bases lay between the germline ends. Germline V gene sequence: CDR1 SEHNR, CDR2 FQNEAQ (reference sequence). The CDR3 is 12 residues long. In DNA form, the CDR3 reads TGTGCCAGCAGCTCCGAGGGGCAGGGCCACACCTTC. Translating gives CASSSEGQGHTF.

Ten or more counts support this clonotype. The genes are TRBV20-1 and TRBJ2-3; the D is unclear. Germline-derived CDR1 and CDR2 are DFQATT and SNEGSKA (reference sequence). With 6 bases removed from V and 6 bases from J, the gap between germline ends came to 13 bases. This CDR3 has 12 residues. CDR3 nucleotides: TGCAGTGCAGACCGACCGGCGGATACGCAGTATTTT. This gives the protein CSADRPADTQYF.

The chain combines TRBV4-2 with TRBJ1-5, with 7 bases aligning to TRBD1. CDR1 LGHNA and CDR2 YNFKEQ come from the germline V gene. V lost 1 base to trimming and J lost 6 bases; unmatched junction nucleotides: 6. The CDR3 length is 15 residues. DNA of the CDR3: TGTGCCAGCAGCCAAGGCGACAGGGAAGCTCAGCCCCAGCATTTT. Translation: CASSQGDREAQPQHF.

This chain connects TRBV9 to TRBJ2-1, with 9 bases fitting TRBD1. With V trimmed by 3 bases and J by 8 bases, 9 bases remained unmatched. Germline CDR1 SGDLS, CDR2 YYNGEE. This CDR3 spans 15 amino acids. CDR3 coding DNA: TGTGCCAGCAGCGCAGCGGGACAGGGTTTTTATGAGCAGTTCTTC. As protein: CASSAAGQGFYEQFF.

This clonotype was detected many times. The chain uses TRBV7-9 and TRBJ1-6; tentative D call: TRBD1 (5 bases). Deletions cut 6 bases from V and 7 bases from J, with 16 bases between. Germline assignment: CDR1 SEHNR and CDR2 FQNEAQ (reference sequence). This CDR3 contains 15 residues. The chain's CDR3 is CASRLGDHENSPLHF. As DNA, the CDR3 is TGTGCCAGCAGACTAGGGGATCATGAGAATTCACCCCTCCACTTT.

This clonotype occurred many times. The chain is built from TRBV10-1 and TRBJ2-3; 8 nucleotides agree with TRBD1. The length of the CDR3 is 15 residues. With 7 bases clipped from V and 4 bases from J, the junction kept 10 bases outside the gene matches. Germline CDR1 reads WNHNN; CDR2 reads SYGVQD (reference sequence). The CDR3 DNA reads as TGCGCCAGCAATTTACAGGGGGTATCGGCAGATACGCAGTATTTT. Protein sequence: CASNLQGVSADTQYF.

This clonotype was seen ten or more times. Here the CDR3 reads CASSIRTGATEAFF. DNA of the CDR3: TGTGCCAGTAGTATACGGACAGGAGCCACTGAAGCTTTCTTT. The V call is TRBV19, the J call TRBJ1-1; TRBD1 aligns across 7 bases. The ends lost 2 bases at V and 4 bases at J; junction bases unmatched: 4. The CDR3 consists of 14 residues. From germline, CDR1 is LNHDA and CDR2 SQIVND (reference sequence).

This clonotype was observed at least ten times. The J gene is TRBJ2-5, the V gene TRBV24-1, with TRBD2 matching 9 bases. The CDR3 totals 17 residues. Germline V gene data show CDR1 as KGHDR and CDR2 as SFDVKD. With 3 bases clipped from V and 5 bases from J, the junction kept 12 bases outside the gene matches. CDR3 bases: TGTGCCACCAGTGATCCGGACAGCCTAGCGGGGCGGGAGACCCAGTACTTC. As protein: CATSDPDSLAGRETQYF.

This clonotype was seen a few times. The chain is built from TRBV5-6 and TRBJ2-2; 8 nucleotides align to TRBD2. The CDR3 is made up of 17 amino acids. Unmatched junction bases numbered 12, after V lost 0 bases and J lost 8 bases. Germline V lookup: CDR1 SGHDT, CDR2 YYEEEE. CDR3 DNA sequence: TGTGCCAGCAGCTTGGATTTGGCTAGCGGGTCAGGTGGGGAGCTGTTTTTT. Translated: CASSLDLASGSGGELFF.

This clonotype has at least ten counts. V gene TRBV11-2 combines with J gene TRBJ2-2, with D unclear. V dropped 3 bases and J dropped 2 bases, with 13 bases sitting between them. Germline V CDR1 and CDR2: SGHAT, FQNNGV. The CDR3 spans 16 residues. As DNA, the CDR3 is TGTGCCAGCAGCTTCCTACAGAGAATAAACACCGGGGAGCTGTTTTTT. Protein product: CASSFLQRINTGELFF.

This clonotype was seen repeatedly, ten times or more. The rearrangement joins TRBV18 to TRBJ2-7, with D possibly matching TRBD2 (6 bases). The length of the CDR3 is 12 residues. Germline V gene sequence: CDR1 KGHSH, CDR2 LQKENI. Trimming shortened V by 3 bases and J by 9 bases, and 12 bases separated the two germline ends. The CDR3 nucleotides read TGTGCCAGCTCACCCGGGGGTCCTTGGCAGTACTTC. The encoded protein is CASSPGGPWQYF.

This clonotype occurred a few times. The genes are TRBV19 and TRBJ2-1; D is perhaps TRBD1 (5 bases). The CDR3 has 14 residues. Trimming took 5 bases from V and 7 from J, leaving 15 bases between them. The V gene's germline CDR1 is LNHDA and CDR2 SQIVND (reference sequence). The CDR3 DNA is TGTGCCAGTAGTGGGGCCCCCAAGGGAAATGAGCAGTTCTTC. Its protein product is CASSGAPKGNEQFF.

This clonotype was observed a few times. This chain links TRBV12-3 or TRBV12-4 with TRBJ2-5; 11 positions agree with TRBD2. This CDR3 spans 18 amino acids. Germline trimming cut 1 base from V and 5 bases from J; bases unmatched to any gene: 12. CDR3: CASSLGSISSGRRETQYF. In nucleotides, the CDR3 is TGTGCCAGCAGTTTAGGGTCTATTTCTAGCGGGAGGCGTGAGACCCAGTACTTC.

This clonotype has just a few counts. This rearrangement joins TRBV24-1 to TRBJ1-5; D is perhaps TRBD1 (6 bases). Trimming took off 10 bases at V and 4 bases at J, with 10 bases between the two ends. Germline values: CDR1 KGHDR, CDR2 SFDVKD. This CDR3 spans 12 amino acids. The CDR3 reads CATQGPNQPQHF. Written as DNA, the CDR3 is TGTGCCACACAGGGACCGAATCAGCCCCAGCATTTT.